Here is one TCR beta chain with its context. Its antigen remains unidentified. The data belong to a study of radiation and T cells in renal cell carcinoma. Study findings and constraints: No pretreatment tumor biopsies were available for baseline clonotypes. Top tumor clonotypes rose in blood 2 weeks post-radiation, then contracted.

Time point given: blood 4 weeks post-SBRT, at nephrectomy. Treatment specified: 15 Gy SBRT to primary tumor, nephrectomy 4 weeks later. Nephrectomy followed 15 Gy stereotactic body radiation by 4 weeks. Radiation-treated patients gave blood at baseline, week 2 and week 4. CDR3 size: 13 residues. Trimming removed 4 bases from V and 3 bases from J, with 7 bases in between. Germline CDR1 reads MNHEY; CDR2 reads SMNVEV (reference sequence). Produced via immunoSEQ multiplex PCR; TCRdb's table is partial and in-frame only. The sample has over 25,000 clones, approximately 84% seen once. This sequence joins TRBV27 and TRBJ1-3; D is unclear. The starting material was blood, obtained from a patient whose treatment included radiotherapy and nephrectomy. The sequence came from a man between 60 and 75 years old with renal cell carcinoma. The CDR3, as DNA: TGTGCCAGCAGTTCGGGTGTTGGAAACACCATATATTTT. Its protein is CASSSGVGNTIYF.